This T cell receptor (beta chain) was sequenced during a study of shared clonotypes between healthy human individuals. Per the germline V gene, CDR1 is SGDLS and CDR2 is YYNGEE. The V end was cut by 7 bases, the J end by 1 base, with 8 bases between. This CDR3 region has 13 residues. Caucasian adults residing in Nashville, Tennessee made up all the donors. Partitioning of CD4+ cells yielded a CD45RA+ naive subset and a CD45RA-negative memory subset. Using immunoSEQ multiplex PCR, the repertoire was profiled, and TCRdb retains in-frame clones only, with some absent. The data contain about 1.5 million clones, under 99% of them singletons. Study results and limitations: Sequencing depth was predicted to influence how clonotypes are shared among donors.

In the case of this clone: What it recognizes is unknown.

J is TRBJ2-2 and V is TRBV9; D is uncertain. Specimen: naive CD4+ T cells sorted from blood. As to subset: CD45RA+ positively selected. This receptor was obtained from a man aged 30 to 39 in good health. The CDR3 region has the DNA TGTGCCAGCCTAGGGAAGAACACCGGGGAGCTGTTTTTT. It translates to CASLGKNTGELFF. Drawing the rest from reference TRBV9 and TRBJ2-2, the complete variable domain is DSGVTQTPKHLITATGQRVTLRCSPRSGDLSVYWYQQSLDQGLQFLIQYYNGEERAKGNILERFSAQQFPDLHSELNLSSLELGDSALYFCASLGKNTGELFFGEGSRLTVL.